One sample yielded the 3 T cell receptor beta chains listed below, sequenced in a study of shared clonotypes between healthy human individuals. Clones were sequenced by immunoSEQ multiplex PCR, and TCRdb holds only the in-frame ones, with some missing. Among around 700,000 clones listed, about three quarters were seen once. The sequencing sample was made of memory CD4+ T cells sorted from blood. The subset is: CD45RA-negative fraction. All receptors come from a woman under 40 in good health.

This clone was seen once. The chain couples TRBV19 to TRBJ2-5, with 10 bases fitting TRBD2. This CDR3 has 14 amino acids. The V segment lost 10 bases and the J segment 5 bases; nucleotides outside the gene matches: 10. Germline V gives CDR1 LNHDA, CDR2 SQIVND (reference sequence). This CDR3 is CATGSGRRSETQYF. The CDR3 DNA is TGTGCCACAGGTAGCGGGAGGAGGTCCGAGACCCAGTACTTC.

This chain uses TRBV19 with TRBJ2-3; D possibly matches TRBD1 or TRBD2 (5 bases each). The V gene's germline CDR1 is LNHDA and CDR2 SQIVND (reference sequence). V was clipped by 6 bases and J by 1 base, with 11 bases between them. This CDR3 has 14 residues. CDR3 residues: CASRGDVGTDTQYF. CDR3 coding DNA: TGTGCCAGTAGGGGGGACGTAGGCACAGATACGCAGTATTTT.

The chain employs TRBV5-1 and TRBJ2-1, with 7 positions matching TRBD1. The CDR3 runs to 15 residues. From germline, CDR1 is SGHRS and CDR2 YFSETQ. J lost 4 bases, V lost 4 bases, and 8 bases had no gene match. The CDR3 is CASSPGTEGYNEQFF. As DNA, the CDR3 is TGCGCCAGCAGCCCAGGGACAGAGGGGTACAATGAGCAGTTCTTC. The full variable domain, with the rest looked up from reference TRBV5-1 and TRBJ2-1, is KAGVTQTPRYLIKTRGQQVTLSCSPISGHRSVSWYQQTPGQGLQFLFEYFSETQRNKGNFPGRFSGRQFSNSRSEMNVSTLELGDSALYLCASSPGTEGYNEQFFGPGTRLTVL.